This T cell receptor (beta chain) was identified in a study of T cells in Graves' hyperthyroidism and ophthalmopathy. Study-wide findings and caveats: The model predicted ophthalmopathy a median roughly six months before onset. Also found in blood were most expanded thyroid clonotypes above 0.001.

TCR beta CDR3 sequences were amplified from RNA transcripts. HTBI primers were used for first-round RT-PCR of the TCR CDR3. TCRdb used MiXCR to reprocess the multiplex PCR reads, holding one entry per CDR3 protein. The repertoire has 690,000 or so distinct CDR3 sequences, approximately 19% of them found once; the top ten carry around 15%. On this clonotype: What it recognizes is unknown.

Lactation, pregnancy, other autoimmune disease or uncontrolled infection led to exclusion of patients. The authors took PBMCs from 9.5 to 10 ml fresh peripheral blood. The V end was cut by 0 bases, the J end by 2 bases, with 8 bases between. CDR1 is SGHRS, CDR2 YFSETQ, per germline. This CDR3 contains 14 residues. The genes are TRBV5-1 and TRBJ1-2; D call uncertain. This clonotype was sampled from a woman aged 50 to 65 with Graves' hyperthyroidism that later progressed to Graves' ophthalmopathy. Sequencing used blood. For the CDR3, the DNA is TGCGCCAGCAGCTTGGATGAGGAGAACTATGGCTACACCTTC. This translates into CASSLDEENYGYTF.